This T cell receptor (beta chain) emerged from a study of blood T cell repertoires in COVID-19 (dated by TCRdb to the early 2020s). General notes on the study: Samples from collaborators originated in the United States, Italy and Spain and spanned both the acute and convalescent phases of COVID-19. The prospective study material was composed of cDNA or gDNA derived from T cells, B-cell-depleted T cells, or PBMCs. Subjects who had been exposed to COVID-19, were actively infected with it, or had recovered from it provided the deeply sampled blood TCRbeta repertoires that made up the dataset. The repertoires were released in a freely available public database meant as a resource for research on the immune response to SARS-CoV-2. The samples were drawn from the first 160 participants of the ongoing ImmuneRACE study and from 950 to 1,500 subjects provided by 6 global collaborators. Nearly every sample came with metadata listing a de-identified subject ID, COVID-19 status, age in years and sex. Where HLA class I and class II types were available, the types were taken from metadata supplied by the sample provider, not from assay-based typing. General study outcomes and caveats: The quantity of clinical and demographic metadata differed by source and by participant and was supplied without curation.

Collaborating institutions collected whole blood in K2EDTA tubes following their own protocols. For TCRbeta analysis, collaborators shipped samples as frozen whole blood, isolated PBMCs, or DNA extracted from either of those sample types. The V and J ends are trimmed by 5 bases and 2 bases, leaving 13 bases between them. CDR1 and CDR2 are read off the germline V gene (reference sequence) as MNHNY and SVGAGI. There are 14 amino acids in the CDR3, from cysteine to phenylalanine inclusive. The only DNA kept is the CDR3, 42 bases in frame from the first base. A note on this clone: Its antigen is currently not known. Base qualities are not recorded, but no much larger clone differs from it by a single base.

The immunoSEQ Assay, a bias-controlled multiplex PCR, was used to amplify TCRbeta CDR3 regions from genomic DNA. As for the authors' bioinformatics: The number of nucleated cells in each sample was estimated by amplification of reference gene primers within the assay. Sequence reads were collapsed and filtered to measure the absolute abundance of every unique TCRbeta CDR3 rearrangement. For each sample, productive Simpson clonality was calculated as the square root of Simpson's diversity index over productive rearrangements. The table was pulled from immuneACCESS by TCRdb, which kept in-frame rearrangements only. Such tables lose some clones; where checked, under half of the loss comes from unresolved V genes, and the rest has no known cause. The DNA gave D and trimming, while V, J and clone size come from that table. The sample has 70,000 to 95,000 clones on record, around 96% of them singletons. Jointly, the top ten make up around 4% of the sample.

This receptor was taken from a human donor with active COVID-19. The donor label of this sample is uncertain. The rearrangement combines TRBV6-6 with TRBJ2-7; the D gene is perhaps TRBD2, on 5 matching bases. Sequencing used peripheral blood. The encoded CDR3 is CASSPMDLTYEQYF. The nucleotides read TGTGCCAGCAGTCCGATGGACTTAACCTACGAGCAGTACTTC.